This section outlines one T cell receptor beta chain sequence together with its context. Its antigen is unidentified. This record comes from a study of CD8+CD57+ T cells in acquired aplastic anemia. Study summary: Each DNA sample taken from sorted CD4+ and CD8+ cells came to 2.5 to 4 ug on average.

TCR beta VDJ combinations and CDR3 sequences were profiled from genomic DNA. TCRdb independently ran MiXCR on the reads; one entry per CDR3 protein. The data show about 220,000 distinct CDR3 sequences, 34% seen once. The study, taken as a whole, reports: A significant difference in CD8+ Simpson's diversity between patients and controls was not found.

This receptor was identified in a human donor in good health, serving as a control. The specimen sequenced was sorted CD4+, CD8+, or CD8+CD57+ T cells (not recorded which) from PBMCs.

CDR3 sequence reads: CAWKGKQAYRNEKLFF. The CDR3 nucleotides read TGTGCCTGGAAAGGGAAACAGGCCTATCGTAATGAAAAACTGTTTTTT. The chain carries TRBV30 and TRBJ1-4, with D possibly TRBD1 on 5 matching bases. The V end lost 4 bases, the J end lost 4 bases, and 19 bases lay between the germline ends. The CDR3 totals 16 residues. Germline assignment: CDR1 GTSNPN and CDR2 SVGIG (reference sequence).